This T cell receptor (beta chain) originates from a study of T cell repertoires in cytomegalovirus infection. At the level of the study: Epitope selection comprised recently identified HLA-C-restricted CMV epitopes and well-studied HLA-B-restricted CMV epitopes. Public signatures in TCR beta pointed to CMV infection and matching HLA type.

Concerning this clonotype: The antigen remains unidentified.

TCRdb re-called the reads with MiXCR, one entry per CDR3 protein. This sample has nearly 700,000 distinct CDR3 sequences, with approximately 33% found just once. General study findings and limits: The study identified carriers of CMV plus the relevant HLA from cumulative public TCR beta family frequency. Dominating the ex vivo response were HLA-C-restricted CMV-specific TCR beta clonotypes.

The starting material was cultured PBMCs, obtained from culture after CMV antigen stimulation. The TCR was taken from a human donor in good health (CMV status not recorded). Some clones in this sample may be carry-over from other donors' samples.

The CDR3 DNA reads TGTGCCAGCAGCTTGGCCGGACTACCGACCTACGAGCAGTACTTC. Translation: CASSLAGLPTYEQYF. This chain uses TRBV7-2 with TRBJ2-7, with a possible D match to TRBD2 (6 bases). V lost 3 bases and J 2 bases, leaving 14 bases between the germline ends. Looked up from germline, CDR1 is SGHTA and CDR2 is FQGNSA. The CDR3 sequence is 15 residues long.